This T cell receptor (beta chain) was profiled in a study of preoperative IRX-2 immunotherapy in early breast cancer. The sample's treatment: preoperative locoregional IRX-2 cytokine immunotherapy. This phase Ib study tested locoregional IRX-2 cytokine immunotherapy given before surgery. The germline gives CDR1 MNHGY, CDR2 SAAAGT. Trimming stripped 5 bases from V and 10 bases from J, with 15 bases between. The CDR3 length is 14 residues. Produced via immunoSEQ multiplex PCR; TCRdb's table is partial and in-frame only. The top ten clones hold about 2.1% of a sample with approximately 100,000 clones, about nine tenths of them seen once.

The chain joins TRBV6-8 to TRBJ1-6; D not certain. The sequencing used tumor tissue, collected after IRX-2 immunotherapy. The sequence derives from a human donor with breast cancer. CDR3 residues: CASSPIQSGSPLHF. In nucleotides, the CDR3 is TGTGCCAGCAGTCCAATCCAGAGTGGATCACCCCTCCACTTT.